These 32 T cell receptor beta chains were all obtained from the same sample, sequenced in a study of blood T cell repertoires in COVID-19. Some clones are missing from TCRdb's copy, which holds only in-frame ones; the method was immunoSEQ multiplex PCR. Here the sample spans around 58,000 clones, about 90% being singletons. Material for sequencing was peripheral blood. All receptors derive from a woman aged 55-70 years with active or convalescent COVID-19.

This sequence joins TRBV7-3 and TRBJ2-3, with 8 bases aligning to TRBD2. Losses at the gene ends were 8 bases for V and 3 bases for J; bases not matched to a gene: 10. The CDR3 length is 15 residues. Per germline, CDR1 SGHTA and CDR2 FQGTGA. The CDR3 reads CASAPAGGRTDTQYF. The CDR3 DNA is TGTGCCAGCGCCCCGGCGGGCGGGAGGACAGATACGCAGTATTTT.

The V gene is TRBV10-3, the J gene TRBJ1-2; 7 positions agree with TRBD1. The CDR3 covers 15 residues. Losses at the gene ends were 6 bases for V and 3 bases for J; bases not matched to a gene: 10. Germline CDR1 and CDR2: ENHRY and SYGVKD. The CDR3 DNA is TGTGCCATCAGGGCTGACAGGGTAGAAGACTATGGCTACACCTTC. Residues: CAIRADRVEDYGYTF.

This chain joins TRBV7-2 and TRBJ2-1; tentative D call: TRBD2 (6 bases). The CDR3 loop spans 15 amino acids. Trimming shortened V by 5 bases and J by 0 bases, and 11 bases separated the two germline ends. The germline V gene encodes CDR1 SGHTA and CDR2 FQGNSA. CDR3 coding DNA: TGTGCCAGCAGCGTGGACGGGAGCTCCTACAATGAGCAGTTCTTC. Its protein product is CASSVDGSSYNEQFF.

J is TRBJ1-5 and V is TRBV27; 7 bases match TRBD1. V lost 6 bases to trimming and J lost 4 bases; unmatched junction nucleotides: 6. Per germline, CDR1 MNHEY and CDR2 SMNVEV (reference sequence). The CDR3 runs 14 residues. The CDR3 protein is CASRLGTENQPQHF. CDR3 in DNA: TGTGCCAGCAGACTCGGGACAGAAAATCAGCCCCAGCATTTT.

The V call is TRBV28, the J call TRBJ1-3, with no clear D. The CDR3 is made up of 15 amino acids. The V gene's germline CDR1 is MDHEN and CDR2 SYDVKM. V was cut by 7 bases and J by 2 bases, with 15 bases left in between. Here the CDR3 reads CASTRLGETGNTIYF. CDR3 sequence (DNA): TGTGCCAGCACACGCCTCGGGGAAACTGGAAACACCATATATTTT.

V gene TRBV2 combines with J gene TRBJ1-5; 9 positions agree with TRBD1. There are 15 residues in the CDR3. The germline CDR1 and CDR2 sequences are SNHLY and FYNNEI. The V and J ends lost 5 bases and 3 bases, in that order; junction bases with no gene match: 5. CDR3 region: CASSRDREPNQPQHF. The DNA of the CDR3 is TGTGCCAGCAGTAGGGACAGGGAACCCAATCAGCCCCAGCATTTT.

The chain carries TRBV12-5 and TRBJ1-2; perhaps TRBD1 as D (6 bases). CDR3 length equals 16 residues. Germline V gene data show CDR1 as LGHNT and CDR2 as FRNRAP. V gave up 3 bases and J gave up 4 bases, with 18 bases separating them. CDR3 residues: CASGFTPRRGLYGYTF. The CDR3 coding sequence is TGTGCTAGTGGTTTCACCCCCCGCAGGGGCCTCTATGGCTACACCTTC.

The sample holds one count of this clone. V usage is TRBV18 and J usage is TRBJ1-3; D remains unclear. The CDR3 has 15 amino acids. The V end lost 2 bases, the J end lost 0 bases, and 8 bases lay between the germline ends. CDR1 is KGHSH and CDR2 is LQKENI in the germline V gene. The CDR3 spells CASSPRTDSGNTIYF. CDR3 coding DNA: TGTGCCAGCTCACCAAGAACAGACTCTGGAAACACCATATATTTT.

V and J are TRBV20-1 and TRBJ1-5; D ambiguous. This CDR3 region has 13 residues. The V and J ends lost 3 bases and 4 bases respectively, with 10 bases between them. Germline V gives CDR1 DFQATT, CDR2 SNEGSKA (reference sequence). DNA of the CDR3: TGCAGTGCTAGTGGTCCGGAGAATCAGCCCCAGCATTTT. Translated: CSASGPENQPQHF.

V and J are TRBV18 and TRBJ2-7; the match to TRBD1 covers 9 bases. Germline V gene data show CDR1 as KGHSH and CDR2 as LQKENI. The CDR3 length is 16 residues. Trimming at V came to 1 base and at J to 6 bases, leaving 10 bases not matched to a gene. The CDR3 DNA sequence: TGTGCCAGCTCACCACTGAAGGGACAGGGACTTCTCGAGCAGTACTTC. This sequence encodes CASSPLKGQGLLEQYF.

The chain is built from TRBV12-3 or TRBV12-4 and TRBJ1-1; D is unresolved. The CDR3 has 12 amino acids. V was shortened by 6 bases and J by 0 bases, with 5 bases between the two germline ends. CDR3 in amino acids: CASREMNTEAFF. The CDR3, as DNA: TGTGCCAGCAGGGAGATGAACACTGAAGCTTTCTTT.

The J gene is TRBJ1-1, the V gene TRBV29-1; perhaps TRBD1 as D (6 bases). The CDR3 consists of 13 residues. CDR1 and CDR2 (germline): SQVTM, ANQGSEA. V was pared by 6 bases and J by 0 bases, with 11 bases between. CDR3 sequence reads: CSVLGHMNTEAFF. The CDR3 DNA reads TGCAGCGTCCTGGGACACATGAACACTGAAGCTTTCTTT.

The chain is built from TRBV9 and TRBJ1-6; the D gene is possibly TRBD1 (5 bases). The germline V and J ends were trimmed by 0 bases and 7 bases, with 8 bases remaining between them. This CDR3 contains 14 residues. Germline V CDR1 and CDR2: SGDLS, YYNGEE. The CDR3 DNA follows: TGTGCCAGCAGCGTAGGGCAGGGAAATTCACCCCTCCACTTT. It translates to CASSVGQGNSPLHF. Together with reference TRBV9 and TRBJ1-6, the CDR3 gives the full variable domain: DSGVTQTPKHLITATGQRVTLRCSPRSGDLSVYWYQQSLDQGLQFLIQYYNGEERAKGNILERFSAQQFPDLHSELNLSSLELGDSALYFCASSVGQGNSPLHFGNGTRLTVT.

The count of this clone is one. V gene TRBV10-3 combines with J gene TRBJ1-5; D unclear. CDR1 and CDR2 from the germline V gene are ENHRY and SYGVKD. The CDR3 sequence is 16 residues long. Trimming cost V 0 bases and J 2 bases, with 11 bases left between them. DNA for the CDR3: TGTGCCATCAGTGAGTCGGGAGCGGTGGGCAATCAGCCCCAGCATTTT. Its protein is CAISESGAVGNQPQHF.

J is TRBJ2-3 and V is TRBV4-1; TRBD2 aligns across 13 bases. Looked up from germline, CDR1 is MGHRA and CDR2 is YSYEKL. The CDR3 covers 17 residues. Trimming took 4 bases from V and 9 from J; bases not matched to a gene: 13. This chain's CDR3 is CASSRTLAGGPVVTQYF. In nucleotides, the CDR3 is TGCGCCAGCAGCCGCACACTAGCGGGAGGGCCCGTTGTAACGCAGTATTTT.

This chain joins TRBV6-5 and TRBJ1-5; no definite D call. The CDR3 is 14 amino acids. V lost 0 bases and J lost 7, with 10 bases in between. The germline V gene has CDR1 MNHEY and CDR2 SVGAGI. CDR3 sequence (DNA): TGTGCCAGCAGTTACTCGATTTCGGGACAGCCCCAGCATTTT. It translates to CASSYSISGQPQHF.

The chain joins TRBV19 to TRBJ1-2; D not certain. CDR1 LNHDA and CDR2 SQIVND come from the germline V gene (reference sequence). The CDR3 runs to 13 residues. The V end was cut by 5 bases, the J end by 6 bases, with 13 bases between. The CDR3 protein is CASSDTLRNGYTF. The CDR3 DNA reads TGTGCCAGTAGTGACACTCTACGGAATGGCTACACCTTC.

This clone was observed once. The rearrangement links TRBV6-5 to TRBJ1-1; possible D gene TRBD1, 5 bases. This CDR3 comprises 12 residues. Germline V lookup: CDR1 MNHEY, CDR2 SVGAGI. Trimming shortened V by 2 bases and J by 7 bases, and 8 bases separated the two germline ends. Here the CDR3 reads CASSYVTGEAFF. The CDR3 nucleotides are TGTGCCAGCAGTTACGTAACAGGTGAAGCTTTCTTT.

This chain connects TRBV24-1 to TRBJ1-3; possible D gene TRBD1, 5 bases. The CDR3 sequence is 14 residues long. V dropped 3 bases and J dropped 1 base, with 6 bases sitting between them. Germline CDR1 is KGHDR and CDR2 is SFDVKD. The CDR3, as DNA: TGTGCCACCAGTGATGGGGGGTCTGGAAACACCATATATTTT. The encoded protein is CATSDGGSGNTIYF.

This clone has only a few counts. The rearrangement joins TRBV24-1 to TRBJ2-3; D perhaps matches TRBD1 (6 bases). The V gene lost 5 bases and the J gene lost 3 bases, with 14 bases spanning the gap. CDR3 size: 15 residues. Germline V gene sequence: CDR1 KGHDR, CDR2 SFDVKD. The CDR3 is CATSGGQIKTDTQYF. CDR3 bases: TGTGCCACCAGTGGGGGACAAATAAAGACAGATACGCAGTATTTT.

The chain links TRBV7-2 to TRBJ2-3; D possibly corresponds to TRBD2 (6 bases). The CDR3 totals 18 residues. V was cut by 7 bases and J by 0 bases, with 23 bases left in between. In germline, CDR1 is SGHTA, CDR2 FQGNSA. CDR3 sequence: CASKPLGGVTASTDTQYF. CDR3 sequence (DNA): TGTGCCAGCAAGCCCCTCGGCGGGGTTACAGCTAGCACAGATACGCAGTATTTT.

V is TRBV6-5 and J is TRBJ2-7; D is undetermined. The V and J ends lost 7 bases and 1 base respectively, with 11 bases between them. This CDR3 comprises 13 residues. Germline-derived CDR1 and CDR2 are MNHEY and SVGAGI. CDR3: CASTNTISYEQYF. DNA of the CDR3: TGTGCCAGCACCAACACAATTTCCTACGAGCAGTACTTC.

A word on this clone: Other nucleotide sequences from this sample produce the same CDR3. This chain joins TRBV7-2 and TRBJ1-4; 8 bases line up with TRBD1. J was trimmed by 6 bases and V by 1 base; bases with no gene match: 4. CDR3 length: 15 amino acids. Germline V gives CDR1 SGHTA, CDR2 FQGNSA. DNA for the CDR3: TGTGCCAGCAGCTTAGATACAGGGGGAGATGAAAAACTGTTTTTT. Translation gives CASSLDTGGDEKLFF.

The chain employs TRBV28 and TRBJ2-6; 8 bases line up with TRBD1. This CDR3 is 17 amino acids long. CDR1 and CDR2 from the germline V gene are MDHEN and SYDVKM. Unmatched junction bases numbered 5, after V lost 4 bases and J lost 0 bases. CDR3 amino acids: CASSSGQAHSGANVLTF. CDR3 in DNA: TGTGCCAGCAGTTCGGGACAGGCTCACTCTGGGGCCAACGTCCTGACTTTC.

This sequence joins TRBV2 and TRBJ1-3; D might be TRBD1 (6 bases). Germline V gene lookup returns CDR1 SNHLY and CDR2 FYNNEI. The CDR3 extends over 14 amino acids. Trimming shortened V by 7 bases and J by 8 bases, and 18 bases separated the two germline ends. The CDR3 here is CASKEQGYSDTIYF. CDR3 bases: TGTGCCAGCAAGGAACAGGGATACAGTGACACCATATATTTT.

This clone was found a few times. The chain uses TRBV20-1 and TRBJ1-2; D not certain. The CDR3 runs to 14 residues. V was cut by 3 bases and J by 5 bases, with 16 bases left in between. The V gene's germline CDR1 is DFQATT and CDR2 SNEGSKA (reference sequence). CDR3 residues: CSASRQVGRYGYTF. CDR3 in DNA: TGCAGTGCTAGTCGGCAGGTCGGTCGGTATGGCTACACCTTC.

The chain carries TRBV12-3 or TRBV12-4 and TRBJ1-1, with D unclear. The germline V and J ends were trimmed by 6 bases and 0 bases, with 8 bases remaining between them. The CDR3 runs to 13 residues. CDR3 amino acids: CASRPAMNTEAFF. Here the CDR3 DNA reads TGTGCCAGCAGACCCGCGATGAACACTGAAGCTTTCTTT.

A single count supports this clone. The chain combines TRBV19 with TRBJ2-3; D might be TRBD2 (6 bases). V was shortened by 6 bases and J by 2 bases, with 12 bases between the two germline ends. From germline, CDR1 is LNHDA and CDR2 SQIVND (reference sequence). The CDR3 is 14 residues long. CDR3 protein: CASRRGGFTDTQYF. The CDR3 nucleotides are TGTGCCAGTAGGAGGGGAGGTTTCACAGATACGCAGTATTTT.

The genes are TRBV28 and TRBJ1-2; weak D call: TRBD1 (5 bases). The V gene's germline CDR1 is MDHEN and CDR2 SYDVKM. The CDR3 is 15 amino acids. V dropped 5 bases and J dropped 7 bases, with 20 bases sitting between them. The CDR3 bases are TGTGCCAGCAGTCCCCCTACCGACAGCCCCCTTGGCTACACCTTC. Its translation is CASSPPTDSPLGYTF.

This chain connects TRBV14 to TRBJ1-2; D ambiguous. The CDR3 has 14 residues. Germline V lookup: CDR1 SGHDN, CDR2 FVKESK. The germline V and J ends were trimmed by 0 bases and 7 bases, with 12 bases remaining between them. Here the CDR3 reads CASSQDTPGSGYTF. CDR3 DNA: TGTGCCAGCAGCCAAGATACGCCAGGCTCTGGCTACACCTTC. Using reference TRBV14 and TRBJ1-2 for the parts outside the CDR3, the full variable domain is EAGVTQFPSHSVIEKGQTVTLRCDPISGHDNLYWYRRVMGKEIKFLLHFVKESKQDESGMPNNRFLAERTGGTYSTLKVQPAELEDSGVYFCASSQDTPGSGYTFGSGTRLTVV.

The rearrangement uses TRBV11-2 and TRBJ1-5, with D perhaps TRBD1 (5 bases). The CDR3 is 15 amino acids. V lost 1 base and J lost 7, with 14 bases in between. Germline loops: CDR1 SGHAT, CDR2 FQNNGV. Written as DNA, the CDR3 is TGTGCCAGCAGCTTAGCGGGAGCGCAGGGCCAGCCCCAGCATTTT. Translation gives CASSLAGAQGQPQHF.

The chain uses TRBV12-3 or TRBV12-4 and TRBJ1-1; D is perhaps TRBD1 (5 bases). The CDR3 runs to 13 residues. Deletions cut 5 bases from V and 1 base from J, with 8 bases between. The CDR3 coding sequence is TGTGCCAGCAGTCCCAGGGAGAACACTGAAGCTTTCTTT. This gives the protein CASSPRENTEAFF.